The 19 T cell receptor beta chains below come from one sample, sequenced in a study of cytomegalovirus exposure and HLA in healthy donors. PCR primers comprised 60 Vbeta and 13 Jbeta primers. Produced via immunoSEQ multiplex PCR; TCRdb's table is partial and in-frame only. The sample carries approximately 190,000 clones, roughly 80% recorded once. The source material was PBMCs. The receptor source for this set is a man in his fifties or sixties in good health and CMV-seronegative.

This chain uses TRBV20-1 with TRBJ2-1; D is perhaps TRBD2 (5 bases). Germline CDR1 DFQATT, CDR2 SNEGSKA (reference sequence). The CDR3 sequence is 10 residues long. Between the trimmed V and J ends, which lost 7 bases and 9 bases, there was a span of 10 bases. CDR3 in DNA: TGCAGTGGGATTCGGGGTGAGCAGTTCTTC. It yields the protein CSGIRGEQFF.

The chain recombines TRBV6-5 with TRBJ2-3; 7 nucleotides line up with TRBD2. Germline lookup yields CDR1 MNHEY and CDR2 SVGAGI. The CDR3 has 15 residues. V shed 0 bases, J shed 5 bases, and the junction held 5 bases outside the gene matches. CDR3 DNA sequence: TGTGCCAGCAGTTACTCTGCGGGGGAGATAGATACGCAGTATTTT. Residues: CASSYSAGEIDTQYF.

The genes are TRBV29-1 and TRBJ1-1; D perhaps matches TRBD1 (6 bases). In germline, CDR1 is SQVTM, CDR2 ANQGSEA. The V end was cut by 5 bases, the J end by 5 bases, with 12 bases between. The CDR3 runs to 12 residues. DNA of the CDR3: TGCAGCGTTTGGGGAAGGGGGACTGAAGCTTTCTTT. The encoded protein is CSVWGRGTEAFF. The whole variable domain, remainder taken from reference TRBV29-1 and TRBJ1-1, is SAVISQKPSRDICQRGTSLTIQCQVDSQVTMMFWYRQQPGQSLTLIATANQGSEATYESGFVIDKFPISRPNLTFSTLTVSNMSPEDSSIYLCSVWGRGTEAFFGQGTRLTVV.

This chain uses TRBV25-1 with TRBJ2-2; the D gene is possibly TRBD1 (6 bases). The length of the CDR3 is 16 residues. CDR1 and CDR2 (germline): MGHDK, SYGVNS. V shed 5 bases and J shed 0 bases, with 13 bases lying between them. As DNA, the CDR3 is TGTGCCAGCAGTACCCACAGGGCCCCGAACACCGGGGAGCTGTTTTTT. Translating gives CASSTHRAPNTGELFF.

The chain employs TRBV7-6 and TRBJ2-5; 7 bases are a match to TRBD1. Germline V gene data show CDR1 as SGHVS and CDR2 as FNYEAQ. Trimming removed 5 bases from V and 1 base from J; junction bases left unmatched: 10. The CDR3 contains 16 residues. CDR3 amino acids: CASSLSPGQRQETQYF. In DNA, the CDR3 is TGTGCCAGCAGCCTCAGCCCGGGACAGCGCCAAGAGACCCAGTACTTC.

This clone was detected once. V and J are TRBV12-5 and TRBJ2-5, with TRBD1 as a possible D gene (6 bases). Gene TRBJ2-7 matches the end of the DNA better, so the J call may be wrong. The CDR3 sequence is 12 residues long. Germline assignment: CDR1 LGHNT and CDR2 FRNRAP. The CDR3, as DNA: TGTGCTAGTGGCCGGGACAACTACGAGCAGTACTTC. It specifies CASGRDNYEQYF.

The V and J genes are TRBV18 and TRBJ2-3, with 8 bases fitting TRBD1. The junction had 7 bases not matched to a gene; V was cut back by 4 bases and J by 4 bases. The CDR3 sequence is 15 residues long. Per the germline V gene, CDR1 is KGHSH and CDR2 is LQKENI. The CDR3 loop is CASSLRDRWSDTQYF. The CDR3 DNA sequence: TGTGCCAGCTCACTTAGGGACAGGTGGTCAGATACGCAGTATTTT.

In DNA, the CDR3 is TGTGCCAGTAGTTCCGGGACAGGGGCCGCCGGCCGAGATACGCAGTATTTT. Protein product: CASSSGTGAAGRDTQYF. The rearrangement links TRBV19 to TRBJ2-3; TRBD1 aligns across 10 bases. The CDR3 has 17 residues. The germline gives CDR1 LNHDA, CDR2 SQIVND (reference sequence). V was pared by 5 bases and J by 5 bases, with 13 bases of the junction left unmatched. The full variable domain, in which reference TRBV19 and TRBJ2-3 provide the parts outside the CDR3, is DGGITQSPKYLFRKEGQNVTLSCEQNLNHDAMYWYRQDPGQGLRLIYYSQIVNDFQKGDIAEGYSVSREKKESFPLTVTSAQKNPTAFYLCASSSGTGAAGRDTQYFGPGTRLTVL.

The genes are TRBV5-6 and TRBJ2-1; 8 bases are shared with TRBD1. This CDR3 spans 16 amino acids. V shed 3 bases, J shed 7 bases, and the junction held 12 bases outside the gene matches. Germline V gene lookup returns CDR1 SGHDT and CDR2 YYEEEE. The chain's CDR3 is CASSSTGTGSRNEQFF. The CDR3 coding sequence is TGTGCCAGCAGCTCCACCGGGACAGGATCCAGGAATGAGCAGTTCTTC.

The rearrangement joins TRBV5-1 to TRBJ2-1; 8 bases fit TRBD2. The germline gives CDR1 SGHRS, CDR2 YFSETQ. The CDR3 loop spans 16 amino acids. Germline trimming cut 4 bases from V and 4 bases from J; bases unmatched to any gene: 10. CDR3 amino acids: CASSLQGLGAYNEQFF. The CDR3 coding sequence is TGCGCCAGCAGCCTACAGGGACTAGGGGCGTACAATGAGCAGTTCTTC.

This chain connects TRBV6-5 to TRBJ2-7; a weak D match, TRBD1 (5 bases). Trimming stripped 0 bases from V and 4 bases from J, with 10 bases between. This CDR3 spans 14 amino acids. CDR1 and CDR2 from the germline V gene are MNHEY and SVGAGI. CDR3 sequence reads: CASSYSTVLYEQYF. CDR3 nucleotide sequence: TGTGCCAGCAGTTACTCGACAGTCCTTTACGAGCAGTACTTC.

The rearrangement uses TRBV2 and TRBJ2-3; D is undetermined. The CDR3 totals 15 residues. Germline V gene sequence: CDR1 SNHLY, CDR2 FYNNEI. V was shortened by 3 bases and J by 0 bases, with 10 bases between the two germline ends. This chain's CDR3 is CASSDSHYSTDTQYF. CDR3 bases: TGTGCCAGCAGTGATAGTCACTATAGCACAGATACGCAGTATTTT. Variable domain in full (rest from reference TRBV2 and TRBJ2-3): EPEVTQTPSHQVTQMGQEVILRCVPISNHLYFYWYRQILGQKVEFLVSFYNNEISEKSEIFDDQFSVERPDGSNFTLKIRSTKLEDSAMYFCASSDSHYSTDTQYFGPGTRLTVL.

The CDR3 here is CASSQPLDGGGYTF. CDR3 nucleotide sequence: TGTGCCAGCAGCCAACCCCTGGACGGGGGGGGCTACACCTTC. The gene calls are TRBV7-9 and TRBJ1-2; D perhaps matches TRBD1 (5 bases). Trimming took off 5 bases at V and 8 bases at J, with 18 bases between the two ends. The CDR3 is made up of 14 amino acids. Germline V CDR1 and CDR2: SEHNR, FQNEAQ (reference sequence).

The chain recombines TRBV28 with TRBJ2-1; 7 bases are shared with TRBD2. The CDR3 contains 13 residues. The trim removed 11 bases at V and 1 base at J, leaving 5 bases unmatched. Germline-derived CDR1 and CDR2 are MDHEN and SYDVKM. The CDR3 coding sequence is TGTGCCTTGGTGGGGGGGTCCTACAATGAGCAGTTCTTC. Encoded protein: CALVGGSYNEQFF. The full variable domain, completed using reference TRBV28 and TRBJ2-1, is DVKVTQSSRYLVKRTGEKVFLECVQDMDHENMFWYRQDPGLGLRLIYFSYDVKMKEKGDIPEGYSVSREKKERFSLILESASTNQTSMYLCALVGGSYNEQFFGPGTRLTVL.

The rearrangement uses TRBV5-1 and TRBJ2-5, with 7 bases matching TRBD2. Looked up from germline, CDR1 is SGHRS and CDR2 is YFSETQ. The CDR3 length is 15 residues. V trimming: 3 bases; J trimming: 5 bases; junction bases outside the gene matches: 10. Written as DNA, the CDR3 is TGCGCCAGCAGCTGGGGAGGGGAACCATATGAGACCCAGTACTTC. It translates to CASSWGGEPYETQYF.

This clone turned up a few times. The chain combines TRBV18 with TRBJ2-6; possibly TRBD1 for D (6 bases). There are 16 residues in the CDR3. From germline, CDR1 is KGHSH and CDR2 LQKENI. Trimming stripped 2 bases from V and 2 bases from J, with 10 bases between. In DNA, the CDR3 is TGTGCCAGCTCACCATCAGGGGTGACTGGGGCCAACGTCCTGACTTTC. Protein product: CASSPSGVTGANVLTF.

The chain employs TRBV7-2 and TRBJ1-6, with unresolved D. Per germline, CDR1 SGHTA and CDR2 FQGNSA. The CDR3 is 15 residues long. The V and J ends lost 1 base and 10 bases respectively, with 14 bases between them. The CDR3 is CASSLDWRPGSPLHF. In nucleotides, the CDR3 is TGTGCCAGCAGCTTAGATTGGCGGCCTGGGTCACCCCTCCACTTT.

The rearrangement joins TRBV6-5 to TRBJ2-3, with TRBD2 identical over 8 bases. In germline, CDR1 is MNHEY, CDR2 SVGAGI. V dropped 4 bases and J dropped 3; count of bases not matched to a gene: 6. This CDR3 spans 15 amino acids. CDR3 residues: CASSSGGLATDTQYF. The CDR3 nucleotides are TGTGCCAGCAGTTCGGGGGGGCTAGCAACAGATACGCAGTATTTT.

The chain has TRBV19 and TRBJ1-1; 8 nucleotides line up with TRBD1. Losses at the gene ends were 2 bases for V and 11 bases for J; bases not matched to a gene: 16. In germline, CDR1 is LNHDA, CDR2 SQIVND (reference sequence). The length of the CDR3 is 16 residues. CDR3: CASSIWGSGGPPLAFF. The CDR3 DNA follows: TGTGCCAGTAGTATATGGGGGTCAGGGGGCCCGCCTTTGGCTTTCTTT.